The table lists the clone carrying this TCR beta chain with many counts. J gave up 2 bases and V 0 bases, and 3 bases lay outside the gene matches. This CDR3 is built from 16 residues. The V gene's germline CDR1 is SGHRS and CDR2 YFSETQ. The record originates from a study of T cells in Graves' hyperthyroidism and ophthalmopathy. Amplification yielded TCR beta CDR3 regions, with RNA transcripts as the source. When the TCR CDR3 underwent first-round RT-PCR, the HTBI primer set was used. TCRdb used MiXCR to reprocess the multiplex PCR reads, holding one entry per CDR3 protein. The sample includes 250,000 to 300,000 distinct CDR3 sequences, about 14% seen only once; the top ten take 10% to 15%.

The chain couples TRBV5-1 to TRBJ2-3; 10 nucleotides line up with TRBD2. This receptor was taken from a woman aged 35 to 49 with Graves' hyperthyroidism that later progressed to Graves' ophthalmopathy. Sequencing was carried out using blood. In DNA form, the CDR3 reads TGCGCCAGCAGCTTGGGTCTAGCGGGAGCCACAGATACGCAGTATTTT. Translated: CASSLGLAGATDTQYF.